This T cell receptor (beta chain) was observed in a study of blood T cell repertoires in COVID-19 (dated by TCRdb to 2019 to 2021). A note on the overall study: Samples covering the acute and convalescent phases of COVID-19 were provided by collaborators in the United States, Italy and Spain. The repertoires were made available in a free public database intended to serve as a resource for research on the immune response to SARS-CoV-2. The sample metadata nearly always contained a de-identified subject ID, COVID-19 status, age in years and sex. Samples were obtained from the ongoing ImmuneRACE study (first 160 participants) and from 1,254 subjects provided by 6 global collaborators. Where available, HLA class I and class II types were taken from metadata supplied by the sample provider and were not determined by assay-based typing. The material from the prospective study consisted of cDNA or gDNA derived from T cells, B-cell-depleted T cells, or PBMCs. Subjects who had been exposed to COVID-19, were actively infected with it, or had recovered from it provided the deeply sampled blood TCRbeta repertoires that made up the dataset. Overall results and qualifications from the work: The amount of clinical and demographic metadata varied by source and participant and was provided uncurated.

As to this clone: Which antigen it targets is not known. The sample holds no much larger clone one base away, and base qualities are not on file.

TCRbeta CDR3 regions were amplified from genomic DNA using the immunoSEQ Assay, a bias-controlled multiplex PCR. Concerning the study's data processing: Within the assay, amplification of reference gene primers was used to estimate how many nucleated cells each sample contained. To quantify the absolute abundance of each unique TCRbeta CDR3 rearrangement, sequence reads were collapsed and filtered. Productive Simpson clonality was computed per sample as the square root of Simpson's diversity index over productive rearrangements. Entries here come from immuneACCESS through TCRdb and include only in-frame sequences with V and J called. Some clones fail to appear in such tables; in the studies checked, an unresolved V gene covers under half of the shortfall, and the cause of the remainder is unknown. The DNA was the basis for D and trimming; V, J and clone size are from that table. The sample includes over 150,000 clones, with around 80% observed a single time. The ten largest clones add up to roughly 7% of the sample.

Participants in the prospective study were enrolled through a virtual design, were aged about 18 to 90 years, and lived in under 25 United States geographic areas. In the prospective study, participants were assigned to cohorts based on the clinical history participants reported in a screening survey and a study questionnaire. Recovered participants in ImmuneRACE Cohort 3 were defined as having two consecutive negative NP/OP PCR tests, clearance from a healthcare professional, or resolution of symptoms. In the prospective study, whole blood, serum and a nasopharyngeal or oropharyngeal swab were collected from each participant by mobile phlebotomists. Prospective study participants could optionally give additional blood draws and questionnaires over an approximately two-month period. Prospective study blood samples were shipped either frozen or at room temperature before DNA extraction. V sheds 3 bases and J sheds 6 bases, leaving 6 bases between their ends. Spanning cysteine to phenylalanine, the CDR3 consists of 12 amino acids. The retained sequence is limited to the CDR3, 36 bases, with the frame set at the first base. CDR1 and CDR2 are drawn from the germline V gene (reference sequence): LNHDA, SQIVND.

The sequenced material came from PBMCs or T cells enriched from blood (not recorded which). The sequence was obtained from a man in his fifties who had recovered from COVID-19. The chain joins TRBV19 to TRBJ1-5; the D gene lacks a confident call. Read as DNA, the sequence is TGTGCCAGTAGTATGGCACGTCAGCCCCAGCATTTT. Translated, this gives CASSMARQPQHF.